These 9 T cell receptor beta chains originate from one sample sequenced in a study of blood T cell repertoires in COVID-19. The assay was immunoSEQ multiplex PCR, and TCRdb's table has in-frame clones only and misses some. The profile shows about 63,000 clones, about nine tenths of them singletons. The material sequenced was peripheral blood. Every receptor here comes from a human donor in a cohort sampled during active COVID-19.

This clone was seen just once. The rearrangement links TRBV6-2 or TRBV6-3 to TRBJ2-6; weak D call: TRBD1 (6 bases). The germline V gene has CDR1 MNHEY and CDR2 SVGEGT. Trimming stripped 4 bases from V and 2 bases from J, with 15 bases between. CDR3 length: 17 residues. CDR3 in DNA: TGTGCCAGCAGTTCGGGACAATTTCGGGCTGGGGCCAACGTCCTGACTTTC. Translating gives CASSSGQFRAGANVLTF.

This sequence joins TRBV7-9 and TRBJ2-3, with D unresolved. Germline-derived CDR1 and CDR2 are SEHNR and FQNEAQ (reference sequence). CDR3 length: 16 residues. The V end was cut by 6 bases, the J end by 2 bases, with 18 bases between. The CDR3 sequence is CASRLFNPTITDTQYF. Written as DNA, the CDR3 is TGTGCCAGCAGACTCTTTAACCCCACGATCACAGATACGCAGTATTTT.

CDR3 DNA sequence: TGTGCCCCACGACAGTTTAATCAGCCCCAGCATTTT. It yields the protein CAPRQFNQPQHF. J is TRBJ1-5 and V is TRBV6-5; possible D gene TRBD1, 5 bases. Germline V gene sequence: CDR1 MNHEY, CDR2 SVGAGI. The CDR3 covers 12 residues. The ends were cut back, 11 bases at V and 4 bases at J, with 12 bases in the middle.

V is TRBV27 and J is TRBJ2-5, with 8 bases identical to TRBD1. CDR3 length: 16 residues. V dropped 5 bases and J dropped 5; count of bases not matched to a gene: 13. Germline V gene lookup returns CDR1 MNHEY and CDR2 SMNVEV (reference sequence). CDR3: CASSGAGRTGRETQYF. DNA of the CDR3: TGTGCCAGCAGTGGCGCGGGAAGGACAGGGAGGGAGACCCAGTACTTC.

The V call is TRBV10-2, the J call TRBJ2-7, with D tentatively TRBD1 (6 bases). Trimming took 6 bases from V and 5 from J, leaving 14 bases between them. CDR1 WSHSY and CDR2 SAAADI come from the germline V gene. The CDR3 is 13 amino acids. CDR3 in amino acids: CASRGQGSHEQYF. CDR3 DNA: TGCGCCAGCAGGGGGCAGGGGAGCCACGAGCAGTACTTC.

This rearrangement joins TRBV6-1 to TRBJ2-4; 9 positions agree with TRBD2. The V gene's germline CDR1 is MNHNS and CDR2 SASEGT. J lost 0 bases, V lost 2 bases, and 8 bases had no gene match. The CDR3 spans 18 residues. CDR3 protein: CASSELASGALAKNIQYF. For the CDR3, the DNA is TGTGCCAGCAGTGAATTGGCTAGCGGGGCACTAGCCAAAAACATTCAGTACTTC.

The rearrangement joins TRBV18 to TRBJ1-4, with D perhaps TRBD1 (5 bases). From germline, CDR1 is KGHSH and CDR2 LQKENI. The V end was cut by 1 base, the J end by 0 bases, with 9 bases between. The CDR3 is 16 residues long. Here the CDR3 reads CASSPRTGATNEKLFF. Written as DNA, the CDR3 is TGTGCCAGCTCACCACGGACGGGGGCAACTAATGAAAAACTGTTTTTT.

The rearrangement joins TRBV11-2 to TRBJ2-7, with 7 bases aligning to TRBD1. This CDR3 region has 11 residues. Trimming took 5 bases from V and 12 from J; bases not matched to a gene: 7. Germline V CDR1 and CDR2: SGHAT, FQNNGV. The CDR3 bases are TGTGCCAGCAGCCACGACAGGGTGGCGTACTTC. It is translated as CASSHDRVAYF.

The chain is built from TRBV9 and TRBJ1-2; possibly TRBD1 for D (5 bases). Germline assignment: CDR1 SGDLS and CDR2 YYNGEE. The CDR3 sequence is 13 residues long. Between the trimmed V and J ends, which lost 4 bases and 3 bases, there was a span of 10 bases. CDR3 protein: CASSHGTYYGYTF. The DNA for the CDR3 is TGTGCCAGCAGCCATGGGACTTACTATGGCTACACCTTC.